The 32 T cell receptor beta chains below all came from one sample that was sequenced in a study of OX40 agonist ivuxolimab in advanced cancers. Method: immunoSEQ multiplex PCR; TCRdb's copy keeps in-frame clones and lacks some. Of tens of thousands of clones in the sample, 91% were seen once. The sample was CD4+ or CD8+ T cells sorted from blood, taken in a trial of the OX40 agonist ivuxolimab. The receptor source for this set is an adult with an advanced solid tumor such as melanoma, head and neck, liver or kidney cancer.

CDR3 residues: CASSTPGNTIYF. For the CDR3, the DNA is TGTGCCAGTAGTACCCCGGGCAACACCATATATTTT. The chain combines TRBV19 with TRBJ1-3; D uncertain. With 4 bases removed from V and 7 bases from J, the gap between germline ends came to 8 bases. The CDR3 sequence is 12 residues long. CDR1 is LNHDA and CDR2 is SQIVND in the germline V gene (reference sequence). Combining the CDR3 with reference TRBV19 and TRBJ1-3 gives the whole variable domain DGGITQSPKYLFRKEGQNVTLSCEQNLNHDAMYWYRQDPGQGLRLIYYSQIVNDFQKGDIAEGYSVSREKKESFPLTVTSAQKNPTAFYLCASSTPGNTIYFGEGSWLTVV.

CDR3 in DNA: TGCGCCAGCAGCCAAGGGACTAGCGGGAGCTCCTACGAGCAGTACTTC. The encoded protein is CASSQGTSGSSYEQYF. The rearrangement uses TRBV4-1 and TRBJ2-7, with 13 bases matching TRBD2. This CDR3 has 16 residues. CDR1 is MGHRA, CDR2 YSYEKL, per germline. V was pared by 1 base and J by 0 bases, with 0 bases of the junction left unmatched.

This clone turned up a few times. This sequence joins TRBV19 and TRBJ1-3, with 8 bases lining up with TRBD1. The CDR3 is made up of 14 amino acids. Germline V lookup: CDR1 LNHDA, CDR2 SQIVND (reference sequence). J lost 2 bases, V lost 7 bases, and 4 bases had no gene match. The CDR3, as DNA: TGTGCCAGTATCAAGGACAGGGCTGGAAACACCATATATTTT. Protein sequence: CASIKDRAGNTIYF. Supplemented by reference TRBV19 and TRBJ1-3, the full variable domain reads DGGITQSPKYLFRKEGQNVTLSCEQNLNHDAMYWYRQDPGQGLRLIYYSQIVNDFQKGDIAEGYSVSREKKESFPLTVTSAQKNPTAFYLCASIKDRAGNTIYFGEGSWLTVV.

This chain joins TRBV29-1 and TRBJ2-5; weak D call: TRBD1 (6 bases). Germline loops: CDR1 SQVTM, CDR2 ANQGSEA. Trimming cost V 3 bases and J 0 bases, with 11 bases left between them. The CDR3 is 14 amino acids. DNA of the CDR3: TGCAGCGTTGACTCGTGGGACAACCAAGAGACCCAGTACTTC. Protein product: CSVDSWDNQETQYF.

The CDR3 loop reads CASSVGTVYEQYF. CDR3 nucleotide sequence: TGTGCCAGCAGTGTAGGGACAGTCTACGAGCAGTACTTC. The chain combines TRBV6-1 with TRBJ2-7; 7 bases line up with TRBD1. After removal of 4 bases from V and 3 bases from J, the junction contained 3 bases not matched to a gene. The V gene's germline CDR1 is MNHNS and CDR2 SASEGT. The CDR3 spans 13 residues.

The genes are TRBV4-3 and TRBJ2-1, with 7 bases aligning to TRBD1. The ends lost 1 base at V and 8 bases at J; junction bases unmatched: 8. Per the germline V gene, CDR1 is LGHNA and CDR2 is YSLEER. The CDR3 runs 15 residues. CDR3 nucleotide sequence: TGCGCCAGCAGCCAAGTGAGGGGGCGCATCGATGAGCAGTTCTTC. Protein sequence: CASSQVRGRIDEQFF.

In this sample, this clone turned up a few times. This chain joins TRBV6-1 and TRBJ1-2; 12 positions match TRBD1. Germline lookup yields CDR1 MNHNS and CDR2 SASEGT. This CDR3 has 15 residues. The CDR3: CAGGGQGAMDYGYTF. CDR3 coding DNA: TGTGCTGGGGGGGGACAGGGGGCTATGGACTATGGCTACACCTTC.

The chain recombines TRBV7-9 with TRBJ1-1; TRBD1 is a possible D gene (5 bases). Per germline, CDR1 SEHNR and CDR2 FQNEAQ (reference sequence). V was pared by 5 bases and J by 3 bases, with 19 bases between. The CDR3 extends over 16 amino acids. The CDR3 protein is CASSTSRAVGYTEAFF. The DNA of the CDR3 is TGTGCCAGCAGCACCTCCAGGGCAGTGGGCTACACTGAAGCTTTCTTT.

This chain links TRBV27 with TRBJ2-2, with TRBD2 matching over 7 bases. Per the germline V gene, CDR1 is MNHEY and CDR2 is SMNVEV (reference sequence). J was trimmed by 7 bases and V by 1 base; bases with no gene match: 6. CDR3 length: 15 residues. Here the CDR3 reads CASSLWNWEGGELFF. The CDR3 region has the DNA TGTGCCAGCAGTTTATGGAATTGGGAGGGCGGGGAGCTGTTTTTT.

The chain has TRBV7-2 and TRBJ2-5, with 8 bases aligning to TRBD2. CDR1 SGHTA and CDR2 FQGNSA come from the germline V gene. This CDR3 is built from 14 residues. Losses at the gene ends were 6 bases for V and 3 bases for J; bases not matched to a gene: 6. The CDR3 DNA follows: TGTGCCAGCAGTCGTTCAGCGGGAGAAGAGACCCAGTACTTC. Translated, it gives CASSRSAGEETQYF.

The chain carries TRBV18 and TRBJ1-2; TRBD1 aligns across 7 bases. The germline V gene encodes CDR1 KGHSH and CDR2 LQKENI. This CDR3 spans 13 amino acids. V lost 4 bases, J lost 8 bases, and 7 bases stayed unmatched. This CDR3 is CASSQTGYVGYTF. CDR3 coding DNA: TGTGCCAGCTCACAGACAGGGTACGTGGGCTACACCTTC.

The chain is built from TRBV5-1 and TRBJ1-6; weak D call: TRBD1 (5 bases). Trimming took 4 bases from V and 6 from J, leaving 11 bases between them. Germline V gene data show CDR1 as SGHRS and CDR2 as YFSETQ. The CDR3 length is 14 residues. The CDR3 nucleotides read TGCGCCAGCAGCCGTTCGGGGACTAATTCACCCCTCCACTTT. Translation: CASSRSGTNSPLHF.

The chain employs TRBV6-1 and TRBJ2-3; maybe TRBD2 (5 bases). The CDR3 is 12 amino acids. Trimming took 1 base from V and 7 from J, leaving 6 bases between them. Germline V CDR1 and CDR2: MNHNS, SASEGT. The CDR3 region is CASSEVANTQYF. The CDR3 bases are TGTGCCAGCAGTGAAGTAGCGAATACGCAGTATTTT.

CDR3 residues: CASSLGGTTGEKLFF. The CDR3 bases are TGTGCCAGCAGCTTGGGGGGGACCACCGGGGAAAAACTGTTTTTT. The rearrangement links TRBV5-4 to TRBJ1-4; D might be TRBD1 (5 bases). The V gene's germline CDR1 is SGHNT and CDR2 YYREEE (reference sequence). V was pared by 0 bases and J by 8 bases, with 14 bases between. The CDR3 is 15 amino acids.

The rearrangement uses TRBV2 and TRBJ1-2; D not certain. From germline, CDR1 is SNHLY and CDR2 FYNNEI. CDR3 length: 12 amino acids. V was shortened by 6 bases and J by 3 bases, with 8 bases between the two germline ends. CDR3 loop: CASRKGDYGYTF. The CDR3 bases are TGTGCCAGCAGGAAGGGAGACTATGGCTACACCTTC. Based on the CDR3 plus reference TRBV2 and TRBJ1-2, the full variable domain is EPEVTQTPSHQVTQMGQEVILRCVPISNHLYFYWYRQILGQKVEFLVSFYNNEISEKSEIFDDQFSVERPDGSNFTLKIRSTKLEDSAMYFCASRKGDYGYTFGSGTRLTVV.

Worth noting for this clone: A junction boundary mismatches the germline segment, possibly from a read error. The DNA of the CDR3 is TGCGCCAGCAGCCCCGAGGGAGATCAGCCCCAGAATTTT. This encodes CASSPEGDQPQNF. The gene calls are TRBV5-1 and TRBJ1-5, with D uncertain. The CDR3 is made up of 13 amino acids. Germline CDR1 and CDR2: SGHRS and YFSETQ. Variable domain in full (rest from reference TRBV5-1 and TRBJ1-5): KAGVTQTPRYLIKTRGQQVTLSCSPISGHRSVSWYQQTPGQGLQFLFEYFSETQRNKGNFPGRFSGRQFSNSRSEMNVSTLELGDSALYLCASSPEGDQPQNFGDGTRLSIL.

The chain uses TRBV30 and TRBJ1-4; 7 bases are a match to TRBD1. CDR3 length equals 14 residues. Germline V gene lookup returns CDR1 GTSNPN and CDR2 SVGIG (reference sequence). V was clipped by 1 base and J by 4 bases; unmatched bases: 3. CDR3 nucleotide sequence: TGTGCCTGGAGTGCCGGGACAGATAATGAAAAACTGTTTTTT. Translating gives CAWSAGTDNEKLFF. Looking up the rest from reference TRBV30 and TRBJ1-4 gives the full variable domain: SQTIHQWPATLVQPVGSPLSLECTVEGTSNPNLYWYRQAAGRGLQLLFYSVGIGQISSEVPQNLSASRPQDRQFILSSKKLLLSDSGFYLCAWSAGTDNEKLFFGSGTQLSVL.

The chain couples TRBV28 to TRBJ1-5; D is perhaps TRBD1 (5 bases). This CDR3 has 16 residues. Trimming removed 5 bases at V and 2 bases at J, with 16 bases between. The germline gives CDR1 MDHEN, CDR2 SYDVKM. CDR3 sequence reads: CASSRDGLTGNQPQHF. The CDR3 DNA reads as TGTGCCAGCAGTAGGGACGGATTGACGGGCAATCAGCCCCAGCATTTT.

The chain carries TRBV28 and TRBJ1-2; tentatively, D is TRBD1 (5 bases). CDR1 MDHEN and CDR2 SYDVKM come from the germline V gene. Trimming pared 8 bases from V and 8 bases from J, leaving 21 bases between. CDR3 size: 14 residues. Written as DNA, the CDR3 is TGTGCCAGCGGGGGGACCGGATATTTTAGGGGCTACACCTTC. The encoded protein is CASGGTGYFRGYTF.

CDR3 DNA: TGCGCCAGCAGCCGGACCGTTCTTGAAAACATTCAGTACTTC. It is translated as CASSRTVLENIQYF. The chain has TRBV5-1 and TRBJ2-4; D is unclear. CDR3 length: 14 amino acids. CDR1 and CDR2 from the germline V gene are SGHRS and YFSETQ. V was trimmed by 4 bases and J by 5 bases, leaving 13 bases between them.

The chain has TRBV4-1 and TRBJ2-3; 14 bases fit TRBD2. The CDR3 has 20 amino acids. Germline V gene data show CDR1 as MGHRA and CDR2 as YSYEKL. The V and J ends lost 4 bases and 8 bases, in that order; junction bases with no gene match: 20. Written as DNA, the CDR3 is TGCGCCAGCAGCCTCGGACAGGGGGCGATGGGACTAGCGGGAGTGGTTACGCAGTATTTT. Residues: CASSLGQGAMGLAGVVTQYF.

CDR3 protein: CASSSGFGTENEKLFF. The DNA for the CDR3 is TGCGCCAGCAGTTCGGGATTCGGGACGGAAAATGAAAAACTGTTTTTT. The rearrangement uses TRBV5-1 and TRBJ1-4; tentatively, D is TRBD1 (5 bases). V lost 5 bases to trimming and J lost 5 bases, with 19 bases between them. From germline, CDR1 is SGHRS and CDR2 YFSETQ. This CDR3 has 16 amino acids.

Only a few counts were recorded for this clone. V usage is TRBV4-1 and J usage is TRBJ1-5; D is ambiguous. The CDR3 sequence is 12 residues long. V lost 1 base and J 9 bases, leaving 7 bases between the germline ends. CDR1 and CDR2 (germline): MGHRA, YSYEKL. CDR3 nucleotides: TGCGCCAGCAGCCAAGGCCCGGGGCCCCAGCATTTT. Its translation is CASSQGPGPQHF.

The chain couples TRBV4-3 to TRBJ1-4; D is undetermined. This CDR3 is built from 13 residues. Looked up from germline, CDR1 is LGHNA and CDR2 is YSLEER. V lost 0 bases to trimming and J lost 8 bases, with 7 bases between them. CDR3 residues: CASSQESGEKLFF. The CDR3 DNA is TGCGCCAGCAGCCAAGAGTCGGGGGAAAAACTGTTTTTT.

The chain joins TRBV7-9 to TRBJ2-2, with 9 bases fitting TRBD1. The germline gives CDR1 SEHNR, CDR2 FQNEAQ (reference sequence). With 3 bases clipped from V and 6 bases from J, the junction kept 11 bases outside the gene matches. The CDR3 is 17 amino acids. This CDR3 reads CASSFQTGGSGAGELFF. CDR3 bases: TGTGCCAGCAGCTTCCAAACAGGGGGCTCGGGCGCCGGGGAGCTGTTTTTT.

The chain joins TRBV6-1 to TRBJ2-7; TRBD1 matches at 10 bases. J was trimmed by 3 bases and V by 6 bases; bases with no gene match: 2. The CDR3 runs to 13 residues. Germline loops: CDR1 MNHNS, CDR2 SASEGT. In DNA form, the CDR3 reads TGTGCCAGCAGACGGACAGGGGGCTACGAGCAGTACTTC. Its protein is CASRRTGGYEQYF.

V and J are TRBV27 and TRBJ2-7; 11 positions match TRBD2. The germline CDR1 and CDR2 sequences are MNHEY and SMNVEV (reference sequence). The CDR3 extends over 17 amino acids. V lost 2 bases and J lost 3; bases outside the gene matches: 9. The CDR3 bases are TGTGCCAGCAGTTTACCCCCCGGGACTAGCGGAAACTACGAGCAGTACTTC. This translates into CASSLPPGTSGNYEQYF.

The CDR3 region has the DNA TGTGCCAGCCGGGACGGCCTCGGGATCCCAGATACGCAGTATTTT. Translation: CASRDGLGIPDTQYF. The rearrangement uses TRBV7-9 and TRBJ2-3; D assignment may be TRBD1 or TRBD2 (5 bases each). CDR1 is SEHNR, CDR2 FQNEAQ, per germline (reference sequence). The V end lost 8 bases, the J end lost 4 bases, and 19 bases lay between the germline ends. CDR3 length: 15 amino acids.

The chain carries TRBV10-3 and TRBJ2-1, with 14 nucleotides matching TRBD2. This CDR3 region has 15 residues. V shed 6 bases and J 8 bases; nucleotides not matched to a gene: 6. Germline V gene lookup returns CDR1 ENHRY and CDR2 SYGVKD. CDR3 protein: CAIRGTSGRSYEQFF. The CDR3 bases are TGTGCCATCAGGGGGACTAGCGGGAGAAGTTATGAGCAGTTCTTC.

The V and J genes are TRBV5-1 and TRBJ2-2, with D unclear. Trimming took 5 bases from V and 8 from J, leaving 10 bases between them. The CDR3 length is 12 residues. Per the germline V gene, CDR1 is SGHRS and CDR2 is YFSETQ. The CDR3 here is CASSSTIGELFF. The CDR3 nucleotides read TGCGCCAGCAGTTCGACAATTGGGGAGCTGTTTTTT.

With regard to this clone: This specimen includes other DNA sequences encoding the same CDR3. The chain couples TRBV19 to TRBJ1-5; TRBD1 aligns across 8 bases. The CDR3 has 12 residues. Per germline, CDR1 LNHDA and CDR2 SQIVND (reference sequence). Trimming took 10 bases from V and 4 from J; bases not matched to a gene: 3. CDR3: CATRQGNQPQHF. In DNA, the CDR3 is TGTGCCACCAGACAGGGGAATCAGCCCCAGCATTTT.

The CDR3 reads CASSQELAVKGQFF. As DNA, the CDR3 is TGTGCCAGCAGCCAGGAACTAGCGGTAAAGGGGCAGTTCTTC. The chain combines TRBV7-2 with TRBJ2-1, with 8 bases lining up with TRBD2. Germline CDR1 reads SGHTA; CDR2 reads FQGNSA. V dropped 5 bases and J dropped 12; count of bases not matched to a gene: 12. The CDR3 extends over 14 amino acids.